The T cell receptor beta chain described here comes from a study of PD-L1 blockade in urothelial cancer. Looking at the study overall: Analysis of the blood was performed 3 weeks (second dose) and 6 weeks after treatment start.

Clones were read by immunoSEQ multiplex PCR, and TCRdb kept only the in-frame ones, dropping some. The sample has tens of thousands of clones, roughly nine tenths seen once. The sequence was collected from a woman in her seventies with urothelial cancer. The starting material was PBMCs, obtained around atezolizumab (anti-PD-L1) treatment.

CDR3 loop: CASSAPGGRGTEAFF. The CDR3 nucleotides read TGTGCCAGCAGCGCCCCCGGGGGGCGCGGGACTGAAGCTTTCTTT. This chain uses TRBV9 with TRBJ1-1, with a weak D call TRBD1 (6 bases). The CDR3 extends over 15 amino acids. Germline assignment: CDR1 SGDLS and CDR2 YYNGEE. V was trimmed by 3 bases and J by 5 bases, leaving 17 bases between them.